Each of the 23 T cell receptor beta chains below was sequenced from the same sample in a study of shared clonotypes between healthy human individuals. Generated by immunoSEQ multiplex PCR, the TCRdb table keeps only in-frame clones and is missing some. The data hold 150,000 to 200,000 clones, with over 85% observed a single time. Sequenced material: naive CD4+ T cells sorted from blood. Subset in this sample: CD45RA+ positively selected. The receptor source for this set is a woman aged 25 to 45 in good health.

The chain recombines TRBV7-9 with TRBJ2-5; 9 nucleotides match TRBD1. With V trimmed by 3 bases and J by 5 bases, 7 bases remained unmatched. From germline, CDR1 is SEHNR and CDR2 FQNEAQ (reference sequence). The CDR3 totals 15 residues. The CDR3 loop is CASSLTGGGRETQYF. The CDR3 DNA is TGTGCCAGCAGCTTGACAGGGGGAGGGCGCGAGACCCAGTACTTC. The full variable domain, with the rest looked up from reference TRBV7-9 and TRBJ2-5, is DTGVSQNPRHKITKRGQNVTFRCDPISEHNRLYWYRQTLGQGPEFLTYFQNEAQLEKSRLLSDRFSAERPKGSFSTLEIQRTEQGDSAMYLCASSLTGGGRETQYFGPGTRLLVL.

The chain employs TRBV5-1 and TRBJ2-7, with a possible D match to TRBD1 (5 bases). The V end lost 4 bases, the J end lost 10 bases, and 15 bases lay between the germline ends. Germline V gene lookup returns CDR1 SGHRS and CDR2 YFSETQ. CDR3 size: 12 residues. CDR3 loop: CASSPALGAQYF. The CDR3 DNA follows: TGCGCCAGCAGCCCCGCCTTAGGGGCTCAGTACTTC.

This clone was seen once. This chain connects TRBV4-2 to TRBJ2-7, with D perhaps TRBD2 (6 bases). The CDR3 totals 16 residues. V was cut by 2 bases and J by 6 bases, with 20 bases left in between. Germline assignment: CDR1 LGHNA and CDR2 YNFKEQ. In nucleotides, the CDR3 is TGTGCCAGCAGCCAACTCGGCGGAGGGGAAGCTACCGAGCAGTACTTC. Translating gives CASSQLGGGEATEQYF.

The rearrangement uses TRBV23-1 and TRBJ2-5, with D unresolved. TRBJ2-7 explains the end of the DNA better; the J call may be wrong. TRBV23-1 is given ORF status, its function remaining uncertain. CDR3 size: 13 residues. This CDR3 reads CASDKRSLTEQYF. CDR3 nucleotides: TGCGCCAGCGACAAAAGGAGCCTCACCGAGCAGTACTTC.

The genes are TRBV7-8 and TRBJ2-5, with TRBD2 matching over 14 bases. The assigned J gene may be wrong: the sequence end matches TRBJ2-7 better. Germline-derived CDR1 and CDR2 are SGHVS and FQNEAQ. The CDR3 covers 15 residues. In DNA, the CDR3 is TGTGCCAGCAGCACCACCGGGACTAGCGGGAGCGAGCAGTACTTC. Protein: CASSTTGTSGSEQYF.

This chain joins TRBV27 and TRBJ1-1, with a tentative D call TRBD1 (6 bases). Trimming cost V 2 bases and J 6 bases, with 10 bases left between them. Germline V gene data show CDR1 as MNHEY and CDR2 as SMNVEV (reference sequence). The CDR3 totals 13 residues. In DNA, the CDR3 is TGTGCCAGCAGTTTAGTGGGGGCAGCTGAAGCTTTCTTT. Translating gives CASSLVGAAEAFF.

This rearrangement joins TRBV4-2 to TRBJ1-2; 7 nucleotides align to TRBD1. Unmatched junction bases numbered 9, after V lost 3 bases and J lost 8 bases. The CDR3 covers 14 residues. The germline V gene encodes CDR1 LGHNA and CDR2 YNFKEQ. CDR3 residues: CASSQMGQTLGYTF. CDR3 DNA sequence: TGTGCCAGCAGCCAGATGGGACAGACGTTGGGCTACACCTTC.

J is TRBJ2-5 and V is TRBV28, with 7 bases aligning to TRBD1. CDR1 and CDR2 from the germline V gene are MDHEN and SYDVKM. The CDR3 is 17 amino acids. Losses at the gene ends were 5 bases for V and 5 bases for J; bases not matched to a gene: 17. As DNA, the CDR3 is TGTGCCAGCAGTCCCGCTCAGGGGGTGCGGTTCCGGGAGACCCAGTACTTC. This codes for CASSPAQGVRFRETQYF.

The chain employs TRBV29-1 and TRBJ2-7, with 7 bases fitting TRBD2. The V and J ends lost 4 bases and 3 bases, in that order; junction bases with no gene match: 12. The CDR3 runs to 15 residues. Germline-derived CDR1 and CDR2 are SQVTM and ANQGSEA. The CDR3 is CSVGGEGRGIYEQYF. DNA of the CDR3: TGCAGCGTTGGGGGCGAGGGGAGGGGTATCTACGAGCAGTACTTC.

The rearrangement uses TRBV27 and TRBJ2-3; unclear D gene. With 10 bases removed from V and 6 bases from J, the gap between germline ends came to 14 bases. CDR3 length equals 12 residues. Germline CDR1 and CDR2: MNHEY and SMNVEV (reference sequence). CDR3 residues: CATTSSGDTQYF. The CDR3 bases are TGTGCCACCACATCGTCCGGGGATACGCAGTATTTT.

This rearrangement joins TRBV2 to TRBJ2-5; D is tentatively TRBD1 or TRBD2 (5 bases each). The J call may be faulty, since TRBJ2-7 better matches the DNA end. There are 13 residues in the CDR3. Per the germline V gene, CDR1 is SNHLY and CDR2 is FYNNEI. CDR3 nucleotides: TGTGCCAGCAGTGACAGGGACCTCTACGAGCAGTACTTC. This translates into CASSDRDLYEQYF.

The CDR3 spells CASSSENSPLHF. DNA for the CDR3: TGTGCCAGCTCGTCGGAGAATTCACCCCTCCACTTT. The rearrangement uses TRBV18 and TRBJ1-6; D uncertain. This CDR3 is built from 12 residues. Deletions cut 6 bases from V and 7 bases from J, with 7 bases between. Germline CDR1 and CDR2: KGHSH and LQKENI.

This sequence joins TRBV6-5 and TRBJ2-5; D tentatively reads TRBD1 or TRBD2 (5 bases each). The closer fit of TRBJ2-7 to the DNA end suggests the J call may be wrong. From germline, CDR1 is MNHEY and CDR2 SVGAGI. The CDR3 runs 12 residues. The CDR3 spells CAIGAPPYEQYF. DNA for the CDR3: TGTGCCATCGGGGCCCCACCCTACGAGCAGTACTTC.

The chain is built from TRBV7-3 and TRBJ1-2; 9 bases map to TRBD1. After removal of 6 bases from V and 8 bases from J, the junction contained 16 bases not matched to a gene. This CDR3 is built from 16 residues. The germline gives CDR1 SGHTA, CDR2 FQGTGA. In DNA form, the CDR3 reads TGTGCCAGCAGACCAATAGAACAGGGGGCGCCGAGCGGCTACACCTTC. Translated: CASRPIEQGAPSGYTF.

As for this clone: The junction differs from germline at one of its ends, possibly a read error. The chain joins TRBV5-1 to TRBJ1-1; 7 nucleotides line up with TRBD1. Germline V gives CDR1 SGHRS, CDR2 YFSETQ. The CDR3 covers 16 residues. In DNA, the CDR3 is TGCGCCAGCAGCCCAACAGGGGTAAGGGTGAAAACTGAAGCTTTCTTT. Translation: CASSPTGVRVKTEAFF.

The chain employs TRBV4-1 and TRBJ2-7; 7 bases map to TRBD1. With V trimmed by 2 bases and J by 5 bases, 6 bases remained unmatched. This CDR3 has 14 residues. In germline, CDR1 is MGHRA, CDR2 YSYEKL. The CDR3 here is CASSQSPGGNEQYF. The CDR3 DNA reads as TGCGCCAGCAGCCAATCACCAGGGGGAAACGAGCAGTACTTC.

The rearrangement links TRBV2 to TRBJ2-6; D possibly corresponds to TRBD2 (5 bases). V shed 2 bases and J shed 5 bases, with 10 bases lying between them. Germline V gene data show CDR1 as SNHLY and CDR2 as FYNNEI. This CDR3 has 15 residues. For the CDR3, the DNA is TGTGCCAGCAGTGAAACGGACTTAAGGGCCAACGTCCTGACTTTC. As protein: CASSETDLRANVLTF.

V and J are TRBV5-5 and TRBJ2-7, with TRBD1 as a possible D gene (5 bases). Germline values: CDR1 SGHKS, CDR2 YYEKEE (reference sequence). The CDR3 is 14 amino acids. Trimming removed 1 base at V and 3 bases at J, with 11 bases between. This CDR3 is CASSLYDRSYEQYF. Here the CDR3 DNA reads TGTGCCAGCAGCTTGTACGACAGAAGCTACGAGCAGTACTTC.

This clone was seen once. The gene calls are TRBV7-3 and TRBJ2-5; D uncertain. The CDR3 spans 13 residues. V was shortened by 6 bases and J by 3 bases, with 11 bases between the two germline ends. The germline V gene has CDR1 SGHTA and CDR2 FQGTGA. The CDR3 reads CASSVEWEETQYF. In DNA, the CDR3 is TGTGCCAGCAGTGTAGAGTGGGAAGAGACCCAGTACTTC.

This clone was observed once. This chain uses TRBV7-9 with TRBJ2-5; D unresolved. The V and J ends lost 5 bases and 0 bases respectively, with 1 base between them. CDR3 length: 11 amino acids. Germline V CDR1 and CDR2: SEHNR, FQNEAQ (reference sequence). This CDR3 is CASSNQETQYF. The CDR3 DNA is TGTGCCAGCAGCAACCAAGAGACCCAGTACTTC.

The chain employs TRBV5-4 and TRBJ2-1, with D perhaps matching TRBD2 (6 bases). This CDR3 comprises 12 residues. Trimming pared 10 bases from V and 4 bases from J, leaving 12 bases between. From germline, CDR1 is SGHNT and CDR2 YYREEE (reference sequence). CDR3 loop: CAGGIGYNEQFF. The CDR3 DNA reads TGTGCCGGCGGGATCGGGTACAATGAGCAGTTCTTC.

The chain links TRBV10-2 to TRBJ2-7; 8 bases line up with TRBD2. The germline V gene encodes CDR1 WSHSY and CDR2 SAAADI. The CDR3 is 12 amino acids. Trimming at V came to 5 bases and at J to 3 bases, leaving 0 bases not matched to a gene. CDR3 sequence (DNA): TGCGCCAGCAGTAGCGGGAGCTACGAGCAGTACTTC. Amino acid sequence: CASSSGSYEQYF.

The chain combines TRBV29-1 with TRBJ2-7, with TRBD1 as a possible D gene (6 bases). This CDR3 has 14 residues. The V end lost 5 bases, the J end lost 7 bases, and 21 bases lay between the germline ends. The germline V gene has CDR1 SQVTM and CDR2 ANQGSEA. The CDR3 DNA is TGCAGCGTTAAGACAGGAACCACAACGGGAGAGCAGTACTTC. It encodes CSVKTGTTTGEQYF.